One TCR beta chain is described in this entry. Its target is not known. Measured with immunoSEQ multiplex PCR; TCRdb has only the in-frame clones, and not every one. The sample shows over 85,000 clones, about four fifths of them seen only once. The sample belongs to a study of T cell responses to AZD1222 COVID-19 vaccine. Broader study findings: There were mostly white British donors and more females than males, and clonal diversity was possibly underestimated. Spike-specific TCR breadth rose after two AZD1222 doses, and depth rose as well. Repertoires were obtained solely post-peak T cell response.

The germline gives CDR1 MNHEY, CDR2 SVGEGT. The CDR3 totals 14 residues. Trimming left V 5 bases short and J 2 bases short, with 9 bases between. The clonotype originates from an adult in good health. The starting material was peripheral blood, obtained on day 0 of AZD1222 vaccination. The J gene is TRBJ2-2, the V gene TRBV6-2 or TRBV6-3; D gene unclear. The CDR3 nucleotides are TGTGCCAGCAGTCGAGACTTCAACACCGGGGAGCTGTTTTTT. This codes for CASSRDFNTGELFF.